The 17 T cell receptor beta chains in this list originate from one sample, sequenced in a study of cytomegalovirus exposure and HLA in healthy donors. PCR used 60 Vbeta primers and 13 Jbeta primers. Assay: immunoSEQ multiplex PCR; the TCRdb copy retains only in-frame clones and omits some. The sample gives just over 65,000 clones, roughly four fifths of which show up once; around 7% is in the top ten. Specimen: PBMCs. The receptors originated from a human donor in good health.

This chain connects TRBV30 to TRBJ1-1, with D tentatively TRBD1 (5 bases). From germline, CDR1 is GTSNPN and CDR2 SVGIG (reference sequence). V was pared by 4 bases and J by 4 bases, with 22 bases between. CDR3 length: 16 amino acids. CDR3 in DNA: TGTGCCTGGACCCGTGGGGGTAGGGGAGGGGTCACTGAAGCTTTCTTT. It is translated as CAWTRGGRGGVTEAFF.

The chain couples TRBV7-9 to TRBJ2-1; TRBD2 is a possible D gene (6 bases). This CDR3 has 14 residues. CDR1 SEHNR and CDR2 FQNEAQ come from the germline V gene (reference sequence). Trimming pared 4 bases from V and 4 bases from J, leaving 11 bases between. The CDR3 sequence is CASSSTSPYNEQFF. The CDR3 DNA follows: TGTGCCAGCAGCTCCACTAGCCCGTACAATGAGCAGTTCTTC. Supplemented by reference TRBV7-9 and TRBJ2-1, the full variable domain reads DTGVSQNPRHKITKRGQNVTFRCDPISEHNRLYWYRQTLGQGPEFLTYFQNEAQLEKSRLLSDRFSAERPKGSFSTLEIQRTEQGDSAMYLCASSSTSPYNEQFFGPGTRLTVL.

The V call is TRBV2, the J call TRBJ2-5; TRBD2 might be the D (6 bases). This CDR3 is 14 amino acids long. Germline CDR1 SNHLY, CDR2 FYNNEI. The ends were cut back, 3 bases at V and 2 bases at J, with 10 bases in the middle. The CDR3 here is CASSDLADQETQYF. The CDR3 nucleotides are TGTGCCAGCAGTGATTTAGCGGATCAAGAGACCCAGTACTTC. The whole variable domain, filled in from reference TRBV2 and TRBJ2-5, reads EPEVTQTPSHQVTQMGQEVILRCVPISNHLYFYWYRQILGQKVEFLVSFYNNEISEKSEIFDDQFSVERPDGSNFTLKIRSTKLEDSAMYFCASSDLADQETQYFGPGTRLLVL.

The CDR3 region is CASSLGLTGDQPQHF. The CDR3 coding sequence is TGCGCCAGCAGCTTGGGGCTCACAGGGGATCAGCCCCAGCATTTT. The chain links TRBV5-1 to TRBJ1-5; 7 bases agree with TRBD1. CDR3 length: 15 amino acids. Germline values: CDR1 SGHRS, CDR2 YFSETQ. J was trimmed by 5 bases and V by 0 bases; bases with no gene match: 5.

The J gene is TRBJ2-5, the V gene TRBV5-6, with 7 nucleotides matching TRBD2. Germline CDR1 SGHDT, CDR2 YYEEEE. The CDR3 spans 12 residues. Germline trimming cut 4 bases from V and 5 bases from J; bases unmatched to any gene: 2. The CDR3 DNA reads as TGTGCCAGCAGCCCGGGGGGTGAGACCCAGTACTTC. This encodes CASSPGGETQYF. Variable domain in full (rest from reference TRBV5-6 and TRBJ2-5): DAGVTQSPTHLIKTRGQQVTLRCSPKSGHDTVSWYQQALGQGPQFIFQYYEEEERQRGNFPDRFSGHQFPNYSSELNVNALLLGDSALYLCASSPGGETQYFGPGTRLLVL.

This chain connects TRBV28 to TRBJ1-4, with a weak D call TRBD1 (6 bases). This CDR3 is built from 16 residues. Germline-derived CDR1 and CDR2 are MDHEN and SYDVKM. V was clipped by 6 bases and J by 9 bases, with 23 bases between them. The CDR3 loop reads CASSVIPGQVAKKLFF. The CDR3 nucleotides read TGTGCCAGCAGCGTTATACCGGGACAAGTCGCCAAAAAACTGTTTTTT.

The chain has TRBV28 and TRBJ1-3, with 10 bases identical to TRBD1. The CDR3 has 15 amino acids. CDR1 is MDHEN, CDR2 SYDVKM, per germline. Germline trimming cut 6 bases from V and 5 bases from J; bases unmatched to any gene: 7. CDR3 residues: CASRGTGAMRNTIYF. CDR3 in DNA: TGTGCCAGCAGGGGGACAGGGGCTATGAGAAACACCATATATTTT.

Notes on this clone: The junction departs from the called germline gene at one end, perhaps through a read error. The chain recombines TRBV7-9 with TRBJ2-7; D not certain. The germline CDR1 and CDR2 sequences are SEHNR and FQNEAQ (reference sequence). This CDR3 is 11 amino acids long. CDR3 region: CSSSLTVEQYF. The CDR3 DNA sequence: TGTTCCAGCAGCTTAACGGTAGAGCAGTACTTC.

With respect to this clone: Within the sample, other DNA sequences also encode this same CDR3. This sequence joins TRBV2 and TRBJ2-3; D might be TRBD2 (5 bases). V gave up 8 bases and J gave up 1 base, with 10 bases separating them. The CDR3 contains 13 residues. Germline V gene data show CDR1 as SNHLY and CDR2 as FYNNEI. The CDR3 sequence: CASLAGRTDTQYF. The CDR3 DNA follows: TGTGCCAGCCTAGCAGGACGCACAGATACGCAGTATTTT.

V is TRBV7-9 and J is TRBJ1-4; 10 bases match TRBD1. The trim removed 5 bases at V and 7 bases at J, leaving 4 bases unmatched. Germline V lookup: CDR1 SEHNR, CDR2 FQNEAQ (reference sequence). The CDR3 covers 14 residues. The CDR3 region is CASSTGQGGEKLFF. In DNA form, the CDR3 reads TGTGCCAGCAGCACCGGACAGGGGGGTGAAAAACTGTTTTTT. Variable domain in full (rest from reference TRBV7-9 and TRBJ1-4): DTGVSQNPRHKITKRGQNVTFRCDPISEHNRLYWYRQTLGQGPEFLTYFQNEAQLEKSRLLSDRFSAERPKGSFSTLEIQRTEQGDSAMYLCASSTGQGGEKLFFGSGTQLSVL.

This clone occurred a few times. The V gene is TRBV18, the J gene TRBJ1-5, with TRBD1 matching over 7 bases. CDR1 is KGHSH, CDR2 LQKENI, per germline. J was trimmed by 4 bases and V by 3 bases; bases with no gene match: 12. CDR3 length equals 17 residues. The CDR3, as DNA: TGTGCCAGCTCACCTGACCCCGGGACAGATGTTAATCAGCCCCAGCATTTT. Translation: CASSPDPGTDVNQPQHF.

The V gene is TRBV7-9, the J gene TRBJ2-7, with 9 bases matching TRBD1. The V gene end was trimmed by 5 bases and the J gene end by 3 bases; junction bases not matched to a gene: 11. The germline V gene encodes CDR1 SEHNR and CDR2 FQNEAQ (reference sequence). The CDR3 loop spans 16 amino acids. The CDR3 coding sequence is TGTGCCAGCAGCCCTCCCAACCTGGGACAGGGCTACGAGCAGTACTTC. This translates into CASSPPNLGQGYEQYF.

The J gene is TRBJ2-3, the V gene TRBV5-1; no definite D call. Germline V lookup: CDR1 SGHRS, CDR2 YFSETQ. V was pared by 0 bases and J by 6 bases, with 5 bases between. The CDR3 contains 12 residues. CDR3 bases: TGCGCCAGCAGCTTGGTCGCGGATACGCAGTATTTT. This encodes CASSLVADTQYF.

This chain uses TRBV6-4 with TRBJ1-1; D remains unclear. Germline loops: CDR1 MRHNA, CDR2 SNTAGT. The CDR3 is made up of 15 amino acids. The germline V and J ends were trimmed by 9 bases and 2 bases, with 19 bases remaining between them. In DNA, the CDR3 is TGTGCCAGTAGTCTCGTGGAGGGTGGAAACACTGAAGCTTTCTTT. It yields the protein CASSLVEGGNTEAFF.

This clone has more than one count but fewer than ten. The genes are TRBV6-1 and TRBJ2-7, with 7 bases identical to TRBD1. The germline gives CDR1 MNHNS, CDR2 SASEGT. V lost 5 bases, J lost 2 bases, and 6 bases stayed unmatched. This CDR3 is 14 amino acids long. DNA of the CDR3: TGTGCCAGCAGTTCGCGACAGGGTACCTACGAGCAGTACTTC. Its translation: CASSSRQGTYEQYF.

The chain couples TRBV28 to TRBJ2-7; no reliable D call. Germline V lookup: CDR1 MDHEN, CDR2 SYDVKM. CDR3 size: 13 residues. The V end was cut by 3 bases, the J end by 5 bases, with 11 bases between. The CDR3 nucleotides read TGTGCCAGCAGTTTTGTGCAGTTACACGAGCAGTACTTC. This gives the protein CASSFVQLHEQYF.

This clone appeared once. One junction end disagrees with the germline gene, perhaps due to a read error. This chain uses TRBV12-5 with TRBJ1-2; D ambiguous. The V gene's germline CDR1 is LGHNT and CDR2 FRNRAP. The CDR3 totals 12 residues. The CDR3 protein is CASGLGQDGYPF. For the CDR3, the DNA is TGTGCTAGTGGTTTGGGGCAGGATGGCTACCCCTTC.